Following are 32 T cell receptor beta chains from one sample sequenced in a study of monozygotic twins with inflammatory bowel disease. Each CDR3 protein gets one entry in TCRdb, which reprocessed the 5' RACE reads and gives no DNA. The sample holds some 200,000 distinct CDR3 sequences. The specimen was blood. Receptors originate from a human donor with ulcerative colitis or Crohn's disease, or a healthy co-twin of an affected twin (not recorded which).

The V and J genes are TRBV7-6 and TRBJ1-1. Germline CDR1 is SGHVS and CDR2 is FNYEAQ. This CDR3 contains 16 residues. CDR3 sequence reads: CTSSLIQSLADTEAFF. Full variable domain (outside the CDR3, taken from reference TRBV7-6 and TRBJ1-1): GAGVSQSPRYKVTKRGQDVALRCDPISGHVSLYWYRQALGQGPEFLTYFNYEAQQDKSGLPNDRFSAERPEGSISTLTIQRTEQRDSAMYRCTSSLIQSLADTEAFFGQGTRLTVV.

This chain joins TRBV5-5 and TRBJ1-5; TCRdb gives TRBD1 as the D gene, but with no DNA this cannot be confirmed. Per the germline V gene, CDR1 is SGHKS and CDR2 is YYEKEE (reference sequence). CDR3 size: 17 residues. Here the CDR3 reads CASSRDISLNSNQPQHF.

V is TRBV5-4 and J is TRBJ2-3; TCRdb's D gene call, TRBD1, goes unchecked for lack of DNA. This CDR3 spans 15 amino acids. Germline loops: CDR1 SGHNT, CDR2 YYREEE (reference sequence). CDR3 amino acids: CASSDGQGATDTQYF.

V usage is TRBV2 and J usage is TRBJ2-7; with no DNA, the TCRdb D assignment of TRBD2 cannot be verified. Germline assignment: CDR1 SNHLY and CDR2 FYNNEI. The CDR3 is 12 amino acids. This CDR3 is CASSDGGEEQYF.

The chain carries TRBV20-1 and TRBJ2-7; lacking DNA, the TRBD1 call made by TCRdb goes unchecked. The germline V gene has CDR1 DFQATT and CDR2 SNEGSKA (reference sequence). The CDR3 has 16 amino acids. CDR3 amino acids: CSARSRDRGESYEQYF.

This chain links TRBV30 with TRBJ2-5; absent DNA, TCRdb's TRBD1 call cannot be checked. CDR1 and CDR2 from the germline V gene are GTSNPN and SVGIG (reference sequence). The CDR3 covers 13 residues. CDR3 sequence: CAWSTQGTGSQYF.

The rearrangement joins TRBV6-1 to TRBJ2-5; TCRdb returns TRBD1, unconfirmable since there is no DNA. CDR1 and CDR2 (germline): MNHNS, SASEGT. CDR3 length: 15 residues. CDR3 region: CASRGAGAYRETQYF.

The chain joins TRBV12-3 or TRBV12-4 to TRBJ2-3. The CDR3 sequence is 14 residues long. This CDR3 reads CASSVQEITDTQYF.

The chain has TRBV2 and TRBJ2-3; TCRdb's D call, TRBD1, is unchecked because there is no DNA. The CDR3 consists of 14 residues. Germline CDR1 SNHLY, CDR2 FYNNEI. The CDR3: CALIGGIGPHTQYF.

V usage is TRBV5-1 and J usage is TRBJ1-2; TCRdb names TRBD1, which stays unverified in the absence of DNA. Germline V CDR1 and CDR2: SGHRS, YFSETQ. This CDR3 region has 13 residues. The CDR3: CASSPGRAGAATF. The variable domain in full, with the rest retrieved from reference TRBV5-1 and TRBJ1-2, is KAGVTQTPRYLIKTRGQQVTLSCSPISGHRSVSWYQQTPGQGLQFLFEYFSETQRNKGNFPGRFSGRQFSNSRSEMNVSTLELGDSALYLCASSPGRAGAATFGSGTRLTVV.

The chain has TRBV30 and TRBJ2-7; the D gene TCRdb calls, TRBD2, cannot be checked with no DNA. The V gene's germline CDR1 is GTSNPN and CDR2 SVGIG (reference sequence). The CDR3 runs 14 residues. CDR3 protein: CAWDIAGEVYEQYF.

The chain uses TRBV7-6 and TRBJ1-2; TCRdb picks TRBD1, but there is no DNA to check that call. CDR3 size: 15 residues. CDR1 and CDR2 (germline): SGHVS, FNYEAQ. CDR3 amino acids: CASSLITGANYGYTF.

This chain uses TRBV20-1 with TRBJ1-5; without DNA, the TCRdb call of TRBD1 cannot be checked. This CDR3 has 13 residues. Germline CDR1 and CDR2: DFQATT and SNEGSKA (reference sequence). The CDR3 here is CSARKGVGQPQHF.

The chain has TRBV6-5 and TRBJ2-5; TCRdb's D call, TRBD1, is unchecked because there is no DNA. Germline assignment: CDR1 MNHEY and CDR2 SVGAGI. This CDR3 contains 15 residues. This CDR3 is CASSYEGGRGETQYF.

The chain joins TRBV19 to TRBJ2-2; TCRdb picks TRBD1, but there is no DNA to check that call. CDR1 is LNHDA and CDR2 is SQIVND in the germline V gene (reference sequence). The length of the CDR3 is 15 residues. CDR3 in amino acids: CASSNDRARAGELFF.

The genes are TRBV7-2 and TRBJ2-7. CDR1 SGHTA and CDR2 FQGNSA come from the germline V gene. This CDR3 is 15 amino acids long. CDR3 region: CASSLDRAFSYEQYF.

The chain joins TRBV5-1 to TRBJ2-2; TCRdb returns TRBD2, unconfirmable since there is no DNA. In germline, CDR1 is SGHRS, CDR2 YFSETQ. The length of the CDR3 is 16 residues. CDR3 sequence reads: CASSFSGGLETGELFF.

The gene calls are TRBV12-3 or TRBV12-4 and TRBJ2-2; TCRdb selects TRBD1, and the lack of DNA leaves this call unchecked. The CDR3 length is 14 residues. The CDR3 sequence is CASTGSGNTGELFF.

The V call is TRBV5-1, the J call TRBJ2-2; TCRdb indicates TRBD2, and absent DNA this call remains unverified. Germline lookup yields CDR1 SGHRS and CDR2 YFSETQ. This CDR3 has 13 amino acids. Here the CDR3 reads CASSLLGPGELFF.

CDR3 loop: CASSLSPVGTQYF. The chain joins TRBV28 to TRBJ2-3; absent DNA, TCRdb's TRBD1 call cannot be checked. CDR3 length equals 13 residues. CDR1 is MDHEN and CDR2 is SYDVKM in the germline V gene.

V gene TRBV20-1 combines with J gene TRBJ2-3; TCRdb lists TRBD1, though no DNA is available to test this call. Germline CDR1 is DFQATT and CDR2 is SNEGSKA (reference sequence). The CDR3 is 14 amino acids. The CDR3 protein is CSARLVGATDTQYF.

The chain recombines TRBV11-2 with TRBJ1-5; TCRdb's assignment of TRBD1 cannot be checked, as there is no DNA. The CDR3 is made up of 14 amino acids. Germline values: CDR1 SGHAT, CDR2 FQNNGV. The CDR3 loop is CASRPGQSNQPQHF.

This chain uses TRBV19 with TRBJ1-1. CDR1 LNHDA and CDR2 SQIVND come from the germline V gene (reference sequence). The CDR3 totals 13 residues. This chain's CDR3 is CASRRTENTEAFF.

This sequence joins TRBV7-2 and TRBJ2-7; TCRdb indicates TRBD2, and absent DNA this call remains unverified. The V gene's germline CDR1 is SGHTA and CDR2 FQGNSA. The CDR3 is 14 amino acids. The CDR3 sequence is CASSLPRGTYEQYF.

V and J are TRBV5-1 and TRBJ1-1. Germline CDR1 is SGHRS and CDR2 is YFSETQ. CDR3 size: 13 residues. CDR3 residues: CASSLVADSEAFF.

The chain employs TRBV9 and TRBJ2-1; TCRdb's D gene call, TRBD1, goes unchecked for lack of DNA. This CDR3 comprises 12 residues. Germline CDR1 is SGDLS and CDR2 is YYNGEE. CDR3 amino acids: CASSLIGGEQFF.

The chain uses TRBV5-1 and TRBJ1-4; TCRdb calls TRBD1, which cannot be checked without DNA. The CDR3 is 16 amino acids. Germline CDR1 reads SGHRS; CDR2 reads YFSETQ. The CDR3 spells CASSTLSTGSNEKLFF.

This chain connects TRBV5-5 to TRBJ1-1; the TRBD1 assignment by TCRdb is unverifiable without DNA. The CDR3 is 14 residues long. Looked up from germline, CDR1 is SGHKS and CDR2 is YYEKEE (reference sequence). The CDR3 region is CASSYRGGDTEAFF.

The rearrangement joins TRBV4-3 to TRBJ2-7. Germline V gives CDR1 LGHNA, CDR2 YSLEER. CDR3 length: 12 residues. The CDR3 sequence is CASSQLTSEQYF.

The CDR3 loop is CASSPRGGSYEKLFF. The chain carries TRBV18 and TRBJ1-4; TCRdb's D call of TRBD1 is untestable without DNA. Per the germline V gene, CDR1 is KGHSH and CDR2 is LQKENI. CDR3 length equals 15 residues.

This chain's CDR3 is CASSLAPGSPSYEQYF. The V call is TRBV7-9, the J call TRBJ2-7; TCRdb proposes TRBD1, but this gene call is untestable without DNA. The CDR3 covers 16 residues. Germline V gene data show CDR1 as SEHNR and CDR2 as FQNEAQ (reference sequence).

V and J are TRBV5-1 and TRBJ1-2; TCRdb selects TRBD1, and the lack of DNA leaves this call unchecked. Germline CDR1 reads SGHRS; CDR2 reads YFSETQ. This CDR3 comprises 13 residues. This CDR3 is CASSHTGGDGYTF.